This T cell receptor beta chain stems from a study of technical replicates of blood from a few donors. Some clones are missing from TCRdb's copy, which holds only in-frame ones; the method was immunoSEQ multiplex PCR. This table has 65,000 to 85,000 clones, about 96% appearing once. With 4 bases clipped from V and 0 bases from J, the junction kept 8 bases outside the gene matches. Germline loops: CDR1 SQVTM, CDR2 ANQGSEA. CDR3 length equals 15 residues. Sequencing was done on a sample of T cells isolated from PBMCs. This chain links TRBV29-1 with TRBJ2-7; 8 nucleotides match TRBD2. The TCR sequence derives from a human donor in good health. CDR3 DNA sequence: TGCAGCGTTGTAATTAGCGGGAAGGCCTCCTACGAGCAGTACTTC. It translates to CSVVISGKASYEQYF.